This T cell receptor beta chain was retrieved from a study of radiotherapy plus CTLA-4 blockade in lung cancer (dated by TCRdb to between 2018 and 2020). About the full investigation: Among enrolled patients, under 20% had an objective response and 30% to 35% reached disease control. Paper-wide results and their limitations: The strongest predictors of response were reported to be early dynamic shifts in blood T cell clones along with a rise in serum interferon-beta following radiation. TCR clones derived from tumors expanded in peripheral blood after treatment with radiotherapy and ipilimumab.

The method was the immunoSEQ multiplex PCR assay. TCRdb carries this immuneACCESS record with in-frame sequences only. Its versions omit some clonotypes, under half of them owing to an unresolved V gene in the studies checked, with the rest unexplained. Present in this sample are tens of thousands of clones, around 83% of which were seen just once. The ten largest clones take up roughly 0.8% of the sample. The study tested focal radiation therapy combined with CTLA-4 blockade (ipilimumab) in patients with chemo-refractory metastatic non-small-cell lung cancer. As for this clone: Which antigen it targets is not known. It has no much larger one-base neighbor in the sample; base qualities were not kept.

Taken from cysteine to phenylalanine, the CDR3 has 15 residues. The entry retains the CDR3 DNA only, 45 bases that are in frame from base 1. Cut back by 3 bases and 1 base, the V and J ends lie 9 bases apart. The germline V gene specifies KGHSH as CDR1 and LQKENI as CDR2. The sample was peripheral blood, taken from a patient treated with radiotherapy plus ipilimumab. The chain is encoded by TRBV18 joined to TRBJ2-2; the D gene cannot be resolved reliably. The origin of this receptor is a human donor with non-small cell lung cancer who had stable disease on radiotherapy plus ipilimumab. The CDR3 loop reads CASSPGNQNTGELFF. Here is the DNA: TGTGCCAGCTCACCTGGTAATCAGAACACCGGGGAGCTGTTTTTT.